Listed below are T cell receptor beta chains from one sample, sequenced in a study of CD8+ T cells in alopecia areata. The data were produced by immunoSEQ multiplex PCR, yet TCRdb's version contains in-frame clones alone and is incomplete. The profile shows about 190,000 clones, 64% of them singletons. The sample in question was CD4+ T cells sorted from blood, obtained around week 49, from a patient treated with tofacitinib. The receptor set was obtained from a human donor with alopecia areata. The CDR3 runs from the conserved cysteine through the conserved F or W. Fields, in order: J gene, D gene, V gene, clone size, CDR3 protein, CDR3 DNA. The D gene is left open where the match is weak. Clone size is shown for a subset of rows, as once, few, many or a class of expanded clone.

J: TRBJ2-6; D: NA; V: TRBV7-9; size: NA; CDR3: CASSPSWVSGANVLTF; DNA: TGTGCCAGCAGCCCTAGTTGGGTCTCTGGGGCCAACGTCCTGACTTTC
J: TRBJ1-5; D: TRBD1; V: TRBV6-6; size: NA; CDR3: CASSYGTGTQPQHF; DNA: TGTGCCAGCAGTTATGGGACAGGGACTCAGCCCCAGCATTTT
J: TRBJ2-5; D: NA; V: TRBV30; size: many; CDR3: CAWNRGFQETQYF; DNA: TGTGCCTGGAATCGGGGATTCCAAGAGACCCAGTACTTC
J: TRBJ2-5; D: NA; V: TRBV29-1; size: NA; CDR3: CSVDDSQETQYF; DNA: TGCAGCGTTGATGACAGCCAAGAGACCCAGTACTTC
J: TRBJ1-2; D: NA; V: TRBV29-1; size: NA; CDR3: CSVEGLEHAFTF; DNA: TGCAGCGTTGAGGGTTTGGAGCACGCGTTCACCTTC
J: TRBJ2-7; D: NA; V: TRBV6-1; size: NA; CDR3: CASSKDRTYEQYF; DNA: TGTGCCAGCAGTAAAGACAGAACCTACGAGCAGTACTTC
J: TRBJ2-7; D: NA; V: TRBV29-1; size: NA; CDR3: CSVQAGSYEQYF; DNA: TGCAGCGTCCAGGCGGGATCCTACGAGCAGTACTTC
J: TRBJ2-7; D: TRBD2; V: TRBV5-1; size: once; CDR3: CASSLALERGVFYEQYF; DNA: TGCGCCAGCAGCTTAGCACTTGAACGGGGGGTGTTCTACGAGCAGTACTTC
J: TRBJ1-4; D: NA; V: TRBV2; size: NA; CDR3: CASSDPGPGWF; DNA: TGTGCCAGCAGTGACCCAGGGCCGGGTTGGTTT
J: TRBJ1-4; D: TRBD1; V: TRBV27; size: NA; CDR3: CASRTGTGFEKLFF; DNA: TGTGCCAGCCGTACCGGGACAGGGTTTGAAAAACTGTTTTTT
J: TRBJ2-6; D: TRBD1; V: TRBV9; size: once; CDR3: CASSEKTGVGANVLTF; DNA: TGTGCCAGCAGCGAAAAGACAGGGGTTGGGGCCAACGTCCTGACTTTC
J: TRBJ1-6; D: NA; V: TRBV10-3; size: few; CDR3: CAISDVYLLSPLHF; DNA: TGTGCCATCAGTGACGTATACCTCCTTTCACCCCTCCACTTT
J: TRBJ2-7; D: NA; V: TRBV13; size: NA; CDR3: CASAESSTLPYEQYF; DNA: TGTGCCAGCGCCGAGTCGAGTACTCTCCCCTACGAGCAGTACTTC
J: TRBJ1-1; D: NA; V: TRBV6-6; size: once; CDR3: CASSSQPRTEAFF; DNA: TGTGCCAGCAGTTCCCAACCCCGCACTGAAGCTTTCTTT
J: TRBJ2-5; D: NA; V: TRBV5-1; size: NA; CDR3: CASSSLDRETQYF; DNA: TGCGCCAGCAGCTCCTTAGATAGGGAGACCCAGTACTTC
J: TRBJ1-1; D: NA; V: TRBV30; size: NA; CDR3: CAWSVRAQAFF; DNA: TGTGCCTGGAGTGTGCGGGCTCAGGCTTTCTTT
J: TRBJ2-7; D: NA; V: TRBV9; size: few; CDR3: CASSVTGYGTEQYF; DNA: TGTGCCAGCAGCGTCACAGGTTATGGAACCGAGCAGTACTTC
J: TRBJ1-1; D: NA; V: TRBV5-1; size: NA; CDR3: CASSLGQMNTEAFF; DNA: TGCGCCAGCAGCTTGGGTCAGATGAACACTGAAGCTTTCTTT
J: TRBJ2-3; D: NA; V: TRBV7-9; size: few; CDR3: CASSLAERSTDTQYF; DNA: TGTGCCAGCAGCTTAGCGGAGAGGAGCACAGATACGCAGTATTTT
J: TRBJ1-1; D: NA; V: TRBV30; size: NA; CDR3: CAWNGGNTEAFF; DNA: TGTGCCTGGAACGGGGGCAACACTGAAGCTTTCTTT
J: TRBJ1-1; D: NA; V: TRBV30; size: NA; CDR3: CAHAANTEAFF; DNA: TGTGCCCACGCGGCGAACACTGAAGCTTTCTTT
J: TRBJ2-3; D: TRBD2; V: TRBV4-3; size: NA; CDR3: CASSQAGLTTDTQYF; DNA: TGCGCCAGCAGCCAAGCGGGACTAACCACAGATACGCAGTATTTT
J: TRBJ2-7; D: TRBD1; V: TRBV5-1; size: NA; CDR3: CASSITHGTGLYEQYF; DNA: TGCGCCAGCAGCATTACCCACGGGACAGGGCTCTACGAGCAGTACTTC
J: TRBJ1-6; D: NA; V: TRBV4-2; size: NA; CDR3: CASSVRGMVRDNSPLHF; DNA: TGTGCCAGCAGCGTCAGGGGAATGGTCCGGGATAATTCACCCCTCCACTTT
J: TRBJ1-1; D: NA; V: TRBV30; size: NA; CDR3: CAWSVRPDEAFF; DNA: TGTGCCTGGAGTGTACGTCCTGATGAAGCTTTCTTT
J: TRBJ1-1; D: NA; V: TRBV29-1; size: NA; CDR3: CSVQGLMNTEAFF; DNA: TGCAGCGTTCAGGGCCTTATGAACACTGAAGCTTTCTTT